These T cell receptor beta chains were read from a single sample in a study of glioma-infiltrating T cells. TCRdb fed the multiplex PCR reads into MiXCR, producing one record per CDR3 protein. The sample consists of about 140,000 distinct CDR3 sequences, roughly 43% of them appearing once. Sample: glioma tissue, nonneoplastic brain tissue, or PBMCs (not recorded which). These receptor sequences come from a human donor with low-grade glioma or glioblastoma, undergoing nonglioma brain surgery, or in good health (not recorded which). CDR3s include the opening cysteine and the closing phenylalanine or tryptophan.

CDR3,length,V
CATRFMGAHEQYF,13,TRBV6-1
CSARAGPGGIGSNQPQHF,18,TRBV20-1
CAIIESLSPLHF,12,TRBV10-3
CSASLRARELTGEQFF,16,TRBV20-1
CAIPGNNEQFF,11,TRBV7-9
CASRSTSGVSYEQYF,15,TRBV6-1
CASSLSGRGETQYF,14,TRBV7-9
CSVEVSGSGNDQFF,14,TRBV29-1
CASSPISGRAMGEQYF,16,TRBV18
CSAQRATSGTYEQYF,15,TRBV20-1
CASSPTLLGNNSPLHF,16,TRBV6-1
CASTAGGEAFF,11,TRBV7-8
CSAPFAGESYEQYF,14,TRBV20-1
CASSPSTGVYTEAFF,15,TRBV18
CSARPSTNYNEQFF,14,TRBV20-1
CSVDWRATDTQYF,13,TRBV29-1
CASSLDENGAFF,12,TRBV3-1
CSARAGTRVNEKFF,14,TRBV20-1
CASSASYEQYF,11,TRBV6-1
CAAHGSGGTDTQYF,14,TRBV6-1
CASSYSAATNEQYF,14,TRBV6-2/TRBV6-3
CASSYPLGQGNSPLHF,16,TRBV6-6
CASTPRLASISYNEQFF,17,TRBV2
CASSEEGQGYSPLHF,15,TRBV2